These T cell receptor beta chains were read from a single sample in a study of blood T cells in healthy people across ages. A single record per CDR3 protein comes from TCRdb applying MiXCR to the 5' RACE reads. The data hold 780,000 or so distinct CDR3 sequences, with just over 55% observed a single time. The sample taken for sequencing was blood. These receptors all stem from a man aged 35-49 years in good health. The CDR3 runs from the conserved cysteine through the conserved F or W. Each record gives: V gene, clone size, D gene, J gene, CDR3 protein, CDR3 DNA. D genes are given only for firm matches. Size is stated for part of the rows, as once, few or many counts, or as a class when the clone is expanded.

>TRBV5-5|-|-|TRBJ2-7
CASTTGPAPRSYNEQYF
TGTGCCAGCACCACTGGGCCAGCGCCTAGGTCCTACAATGAGCAGTACTTC
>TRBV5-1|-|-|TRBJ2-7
CASSSQPASDEQYF
TGCGCCAGCAGCTCGCAGCCGGCGTCTGACGAGCAGTACTTC
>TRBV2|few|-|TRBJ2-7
CASSRDTYEQYF
TGTGCCAGCAGTCGGGACACTTACGAGCAGTACTTC
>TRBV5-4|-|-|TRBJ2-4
CASSSPLANIQYF
TGTGCCAGCAGCTCACCTCTAGCAAACATTCAGTACTTC
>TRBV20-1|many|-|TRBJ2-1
CSARLEGRPYNEQFF
TGCAGTGCTAGATTAGAGGGGAGACCCTACAATGAGCAGTTCTTC
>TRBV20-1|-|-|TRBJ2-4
CSARDQAVKNIQYF
TGCAGTGCTAGAGATCAGGCAGTTAAAAACATTCAGTACTTC
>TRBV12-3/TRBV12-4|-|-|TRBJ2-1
CASSLAGGHNEQFF
TGTGCCAGCAGTTTAGCGGGAGGACACAATGAGCAGTTCTTC
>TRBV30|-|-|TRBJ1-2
CAWGTKMTDHGYTF
TGTGCCTGGGGTACCAAAATGACAGACCATGGCTACACCTTC
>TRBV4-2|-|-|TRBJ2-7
CASSHGGWGTYEQYF
TGTGCCAGCAGCCATGGGGGATGGGGAACCTACGAGCAGTACTTC
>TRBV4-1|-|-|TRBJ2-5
CASSQGQEGETQYF
TGCGCCAGCAGCCAAGGACAGGAGGGAGAGACCCAGTACTTC
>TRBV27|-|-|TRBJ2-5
CASKEQLGVPQETQYF
TGTGCCAGCAAAGAACAGCTAGGGGTTCCCCAAGAGACCCAGTACTTC
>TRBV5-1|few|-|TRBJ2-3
CASSPSPHQATTQTYTDTQYF
TGCGCCAGCAGCCCCTCGCCCCACCAGGCCACTACACAAACCTACACAGATACGCAGTATTTT
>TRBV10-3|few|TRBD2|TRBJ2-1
CATIRSGGAVQNNEQFF
TGTGCCACGATCCGTAGCGGGGGGGCCGTCCAGAACAATGAGCAGTTCTTC
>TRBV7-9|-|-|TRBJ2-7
CASSLLVSETSYEQYF
TGTGCCAGCAGCTTATTGGTGTCGGAGACCTCCTACGAGCAGTACTTC
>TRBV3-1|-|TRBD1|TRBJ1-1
CASSHGFRTGGARSEAFF
TGTGCCAGCAGCCATGGGTTTCGAACAGGGGGCGCGAGGTCTGAAGCTTTCTTT
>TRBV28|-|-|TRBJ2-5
CASSFSALPGSETQYF
TGTGCCAGCAGTTTTTCGGCCCTCCCGGGGTCTGAAACCCAGTACTTC
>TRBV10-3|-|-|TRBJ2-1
CAISPQSSSYNEQFF
TGTGCCATCAGTCCACAATCAAGCTCCTACAATGAGCAGTTCTTC
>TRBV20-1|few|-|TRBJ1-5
CSASQQVSNQPQHF
TGCAGTGCTAGCCAACAGGTTAGCAATCAGCCCCAGCATTTT
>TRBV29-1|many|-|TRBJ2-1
CSVDAGTEQFF
TGCAGCGTTGATGCCGGGACCGAGCAGTTCTTC
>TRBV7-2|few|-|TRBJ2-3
CASSIHTDTQYF
TGTGCCAGCAGTATCCACACAGATACGCAGTATTTT
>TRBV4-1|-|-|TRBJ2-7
CASSHQRVEDEQYF
TGCGCCAGCAGCCACCAGAGGGTGGAGGACGAGCAGTACTTC
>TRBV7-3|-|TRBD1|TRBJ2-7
CASSFNRDSASSYNEQYF
TGTGCCAGCAGCTTTAACCGGGACAGTGCGAGCTCCTACAATGAGCAGTACTTC
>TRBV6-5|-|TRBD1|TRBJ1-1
CASSYSPLLQGRTEAFF
TGTGCCAGCAGTTACTCCCCCCTTTTACAGGGGCGGACTGAAGCTTTCTTT
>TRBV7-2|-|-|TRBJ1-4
CASSFGVIGMNEKLFF
TGTGCCAGCAGCTTTGGGGTGATCGGGATGAATGAAAAACTGTTTTTT
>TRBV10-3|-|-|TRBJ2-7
CAISERAGGVSYEQYF
TGTGCCATCAGTGAGAGGGCAGGGGGGGTTTCCTACGAGCAGTACTTC
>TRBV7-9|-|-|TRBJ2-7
CASSPGRGAQGEQYF
TGTGCCAGCAGCCCCGGTAGGGGGGCGCAGGGCGAGCAGTACTTC
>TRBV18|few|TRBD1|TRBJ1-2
CASSPSGQSYGYTF
TGTGCCAGCTCACCATCGGGACAGTCCTATGGCTACACCTTC
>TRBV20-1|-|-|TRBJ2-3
CSARDLPQDTQYF
TGCAGTGCTAGAGACCTCCCCCAAGATACGCAGTATTTT
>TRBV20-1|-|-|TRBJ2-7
CSAPALVSNEQYF
TGCAGTGCGCCTGCGTTAGTTAGCAATGAGCAGTACTTC
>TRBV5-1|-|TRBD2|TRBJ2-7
CASSLGTSGPYEQYF
TGCGCCAGCAGCTTGGGGACTAGCGGACCCTACGAGCAGTACTTC
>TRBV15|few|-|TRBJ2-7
CATSRGGLGPQYEQYF
TGTGCCACCAGCAGAGGTGGCCTCGGACCTCAGTACGAGCAGTACTTC
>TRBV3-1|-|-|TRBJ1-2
CASSPDNRAYGYTF
TGTGCCAGCAGCCCAGATAACAGGGCCTATGGCTACACCTTC
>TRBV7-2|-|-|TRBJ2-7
CASSLVSPVPAEQYF
TGTGCCAGCAGCTTAGTCTCTCCGGTTCCCGCCGAGCAGTACTTC
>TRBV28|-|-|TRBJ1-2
CASRLGGDGGYTF
TGTGCCAGCAGGCTGGGGGGGGATGGCGGCTACACCTTC
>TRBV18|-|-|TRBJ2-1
CASSPPAAAYNEQFF
TGTGCCAGCTCACCGCCGGCAGCGGCCTACAATGAGCAGTTCTTC
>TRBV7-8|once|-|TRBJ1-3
CASSLDIGWHNTIYF
TGTGCCAGCAGCTTAGATATCGGTTGGCACAACACCATATATTTT
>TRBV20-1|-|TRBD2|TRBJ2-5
CSAQAGGGQETQYF
TGCAGTGCCCAAGCGGGAGGGGGTCAAGAGACCCAGTACTTC
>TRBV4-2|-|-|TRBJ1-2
CASSQDLNGVYGYTF
TGTGCCAGCAGCCAAGACCTGAACGGAGTCTATGGCTACACCTTC
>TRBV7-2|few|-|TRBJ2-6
CASILMPGGSGANVLTF
TGTGCCAGCATCCTCATGCCCGGGGGATCTGGGGCCAACGTCCTGACTTTC
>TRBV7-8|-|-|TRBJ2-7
CASSSGPSGNEQYF
TGTGCCAGCAGCTCCGGACCGAGCGGCAACGAGCAGTACTTC
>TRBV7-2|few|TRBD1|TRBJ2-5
CASSLAGTGGAETQYF
TGTGCCAGCAGCTTAGCGGGGACAGGGGGAGCGGAGACCCAGTACTTC
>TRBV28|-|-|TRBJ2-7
CASSSPLLPYEQYF
TGTGCCAGCAGTTCCCCCCTTCTACCCTACGAGCAGTACTTC
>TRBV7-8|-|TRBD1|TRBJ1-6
CASSLDRGWTYNSPLHF
TGTGCCAGCAGCTTAGACAGGGGCTGGACCTATAATTCACCCCTCCACTTT
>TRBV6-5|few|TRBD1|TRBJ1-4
CASSSTDQTGVSEKLFF
TGTGCCAGCAGTTCGACCGATCAGACAGGGGTCAGTGAAAAACTGTTTTTT
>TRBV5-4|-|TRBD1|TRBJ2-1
CASSWGQGMNNEQFF
TGTGCCAGCAGCTGGGGACAGGGGATGAACAATGAGCAGTTCTTC
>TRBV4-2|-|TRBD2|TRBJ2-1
CASSTTRLAGLGNEQFF
TGTGCCAGCAGCACGACCCGACTAGCGGGACTTGGTAATGAGCAGTTCTTC
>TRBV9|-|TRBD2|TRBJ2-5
CASSARTSGRRETQYF
TGTGCCAGCAGCGCGCGGACTAGCGGGAGGCGAGAGACCCAGTACTTC
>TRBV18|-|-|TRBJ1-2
CASSPRSPGPIPDYGYTF
TGTGCCAGCTCACCACGGTCCCCAGGCCCGATTCCTGACTATGGCTACACCTTC